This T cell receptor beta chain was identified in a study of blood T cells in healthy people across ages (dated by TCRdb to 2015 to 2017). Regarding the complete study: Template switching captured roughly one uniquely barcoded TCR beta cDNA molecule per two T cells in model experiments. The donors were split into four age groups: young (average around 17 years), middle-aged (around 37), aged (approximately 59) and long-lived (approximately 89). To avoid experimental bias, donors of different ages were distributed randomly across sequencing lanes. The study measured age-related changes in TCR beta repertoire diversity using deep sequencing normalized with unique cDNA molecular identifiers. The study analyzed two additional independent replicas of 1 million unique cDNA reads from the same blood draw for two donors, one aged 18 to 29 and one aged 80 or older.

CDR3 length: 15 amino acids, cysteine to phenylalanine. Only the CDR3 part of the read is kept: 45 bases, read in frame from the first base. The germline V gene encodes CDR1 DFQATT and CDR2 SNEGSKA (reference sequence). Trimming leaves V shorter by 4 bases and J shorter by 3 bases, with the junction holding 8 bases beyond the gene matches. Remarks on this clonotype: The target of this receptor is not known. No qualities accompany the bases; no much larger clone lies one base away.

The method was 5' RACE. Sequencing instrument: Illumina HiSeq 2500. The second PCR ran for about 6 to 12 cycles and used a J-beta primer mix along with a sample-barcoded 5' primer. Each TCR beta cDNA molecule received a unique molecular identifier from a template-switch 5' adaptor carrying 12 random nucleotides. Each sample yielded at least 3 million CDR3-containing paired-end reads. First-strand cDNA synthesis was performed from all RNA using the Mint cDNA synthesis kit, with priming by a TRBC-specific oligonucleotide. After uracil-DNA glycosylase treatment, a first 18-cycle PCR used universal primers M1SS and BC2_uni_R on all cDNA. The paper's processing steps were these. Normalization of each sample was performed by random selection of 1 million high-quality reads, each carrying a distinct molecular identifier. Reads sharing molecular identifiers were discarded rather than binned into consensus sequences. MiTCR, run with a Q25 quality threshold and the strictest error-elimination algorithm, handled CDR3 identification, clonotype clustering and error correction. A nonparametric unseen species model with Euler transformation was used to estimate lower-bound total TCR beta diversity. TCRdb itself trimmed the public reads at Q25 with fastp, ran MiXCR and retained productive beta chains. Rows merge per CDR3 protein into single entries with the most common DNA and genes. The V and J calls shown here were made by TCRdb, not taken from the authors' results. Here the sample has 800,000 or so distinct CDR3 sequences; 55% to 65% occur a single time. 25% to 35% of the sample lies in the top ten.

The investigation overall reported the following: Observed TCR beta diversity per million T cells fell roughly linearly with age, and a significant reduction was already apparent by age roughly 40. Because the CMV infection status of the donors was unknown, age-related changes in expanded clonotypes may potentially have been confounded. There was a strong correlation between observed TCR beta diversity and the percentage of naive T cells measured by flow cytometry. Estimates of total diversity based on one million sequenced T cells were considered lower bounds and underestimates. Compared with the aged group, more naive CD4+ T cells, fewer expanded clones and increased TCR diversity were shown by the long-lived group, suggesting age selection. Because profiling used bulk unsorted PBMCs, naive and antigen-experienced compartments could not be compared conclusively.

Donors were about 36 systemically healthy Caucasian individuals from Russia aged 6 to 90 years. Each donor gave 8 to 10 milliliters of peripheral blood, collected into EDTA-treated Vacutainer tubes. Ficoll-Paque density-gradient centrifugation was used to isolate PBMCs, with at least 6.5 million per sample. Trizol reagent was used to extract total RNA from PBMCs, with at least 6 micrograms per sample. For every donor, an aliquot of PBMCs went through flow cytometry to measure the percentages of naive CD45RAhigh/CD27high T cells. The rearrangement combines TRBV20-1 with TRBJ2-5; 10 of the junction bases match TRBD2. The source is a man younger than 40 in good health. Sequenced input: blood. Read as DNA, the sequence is TGCAGTGCTACCAACCCAGCGGGGGGGAAAGAGACCCAGTACTTC. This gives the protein CSATNPAGGKETQYF.